One sample yielded the 2 T cell receptor beta chains listed below, sequenced in a study of shared clonotypes between healthy human individuals. Using immunoSEQ multiplex PCR, the repertoire was profiled, and TCRdb retains in-frame clones only, with some absent. This sample has roughly 600,000 clones; nearly 98% occur once, and the top ten carry around 0.3%. Naive-designated CD8 cells lacked CD45RO, were positively enriched for CCR7, and omitted terminally differentiated effector memory CD45RA+ cells. The sample comprised naive CD8+ T cells sorted from blood. These receptors were taken from a man aged 25 to 40 in good health.

The chain uses TRBV6-1 and TRBJ1-4; D possibly corresponds to TRBD1 (5 bases). CDR1 and CDR2 (germline): MNHNS, SASEGT. The CDR3 sequence is 14 residues long. V was trimmed by 3 bases and J by 5 bases, leaving 10 bases between them. The CDR3 reads CASSEFGTNEKLFF. CDR3 DNA: TGTGCCAGCAGTGAGTTCGGGACGAATGAAAAACTGTTTTTT.

This clone was seen once. This chain links TRBV4-1 with TRBJ2-7; 10 bases match TRBD2. The CDR3 spans 15 residues. Germline assignment: CDR1 MGHRA and CDR2 YSYEKL. V dropped 0 bases and J dropped 3; count of bases not matched to a gene: 2. DNA of the CDR3: TGCGCCAGCAGCCAAGAATGGACTAGCGGCTACGAGCAGTACTTC. Translated: CASSQEWTSGYEQYF.